The subject of this entry is one T cell receptor beta chain. This sample was included in a study of T cells in Graves' hyperthyroidism and ophthalmopathy. The CDR3 regions of TCR beta were amplified from RNA transcripts. With the HTBI primer set, the TCR CDR3 went through a first round of RT-PCR. MiXCR, run by TCRdb on the multiplex PCR reads, gives a single entry per CDR3 protein. The sample gives roughly 580,000 distinct CDR3 sequences, approximately 44% of which show up once; 8% to 8.5% is in the top ten. The CDR3 loop spans 14 amino acids. V dropped 5 bases and J dropped 3 bases, with 14 bases sitting between them.

The rearrangement joins TRBV12-3 or TRBV12-4 to TRBJ2-7, with D maybe TRBD2 (5 bases). The source material was peripheral blood or thyroid tissue (not recorded which). The clonotype was recovered from a woman aged 18-29 years with Graves' hyperthyroidism. The chain's CDR3 is CASSTFGGYYEQYF. DNA for the CDR3: TGTGCCAGCAGTACGTTCGGAGGTTACTACGAGCAGTACTTC.